A single sample is the source of the 4 T cell receptor beta chains below, sequenced in a study of shared clonotypes between healthy human individuals. Generated by immunoSEQ multiplex PCR, the TCRdb table keeps only in-frame clones and is missing some. The sample contains around 2.5 million clones, roughly 93% of which appear only once. The source material was naive CD4+ T cells from PBMCs. Subset of the sample: CD45RA+ positively selected. The receptors here all came from a young man in good health. Some clones in this sample may be carry-over from other donors' samples.

Comments on this clone: This CDR3 is also generated by other DNA sequences in the sample. The chain has TRBV5-1 and TRBJ2-2; 11 bases are shared with TRBD1. The CDR3 loop spans 15 amino acids. The germline gives CDR1 SGHRS, CDR2 YFSETQ. Germline trimming cut 4 bases from V and 5 bases from J; bases unmatched to any gene: 4. CDR3 in amino acids: CASSPGQGDTGELFF. CDR3 bases: TGCGCCAGCAGCCCGGGACAGGGGGATACCGGGGAGCTGTTTTTT.

The chain recombines TRBV7-2 with TRBJ1-3; no firm D call. Trimming stripped 4 bases from V and 0 bases from J, with 19 bases between. The CDR3 is 18 amino acids. The germline gives CDR1 SGHTA, CDR2 FQGNSA. CDR3 in DNA: TGTGCCAGCAGCTCCCAAGGAGGCACCTTTAGCTCTGGAAACACCATATATTTT. It codes for CASSSQGGTFSSGNTIYF.

This clone was counted a single time. The chain combines TRBV29-1 with TRBJ2-3, with 9 bases lining up with TRBD2. With V trimmed by 7 bases and J by 1 base, 6 bases remained unmatched. The CDR3 sequence is 14 residues long. In germline, CDR1 is SQVTM, CDR2 ANQGSEA. The CDR3 coding sequence is TGCAGCGGAAATAGCGGGGGAGGCACAGATACGCAGTATTTT. Translating gives CSGNSGGGTDTQYF.

The rearrangement joins TRBV2 to TRBJ1-3, with a weak D call TRBD1 (5 bases). The CDR3 length is 15 residues. V was shortened by 3 bases and J by 4 bases, with 13 bases between the two germline ends. Germline assignment: CDR1 SNHLY and CDR2 FYNNEI. The CDR3 here is CASSEGGSKGNTIYF. DNA of the CDR3: TGTGCCAGCAGTGAGGGGGGTAGTAAAGGAAACACCATATATTTT.